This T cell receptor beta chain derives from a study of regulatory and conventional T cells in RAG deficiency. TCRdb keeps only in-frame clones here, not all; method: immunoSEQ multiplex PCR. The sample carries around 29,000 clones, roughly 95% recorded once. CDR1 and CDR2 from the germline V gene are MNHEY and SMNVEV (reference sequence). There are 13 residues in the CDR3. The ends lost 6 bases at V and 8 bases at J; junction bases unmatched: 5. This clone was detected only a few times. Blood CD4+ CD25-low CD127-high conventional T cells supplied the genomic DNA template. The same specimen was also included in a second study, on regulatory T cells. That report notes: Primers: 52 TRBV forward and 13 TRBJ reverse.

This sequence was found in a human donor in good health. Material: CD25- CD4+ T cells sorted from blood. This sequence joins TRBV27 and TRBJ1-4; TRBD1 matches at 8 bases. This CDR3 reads CASRDREREKLFF. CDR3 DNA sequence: TGTGCCAGCAGGGACAGGGAGAGGGAAAAACTGTTTTTT.